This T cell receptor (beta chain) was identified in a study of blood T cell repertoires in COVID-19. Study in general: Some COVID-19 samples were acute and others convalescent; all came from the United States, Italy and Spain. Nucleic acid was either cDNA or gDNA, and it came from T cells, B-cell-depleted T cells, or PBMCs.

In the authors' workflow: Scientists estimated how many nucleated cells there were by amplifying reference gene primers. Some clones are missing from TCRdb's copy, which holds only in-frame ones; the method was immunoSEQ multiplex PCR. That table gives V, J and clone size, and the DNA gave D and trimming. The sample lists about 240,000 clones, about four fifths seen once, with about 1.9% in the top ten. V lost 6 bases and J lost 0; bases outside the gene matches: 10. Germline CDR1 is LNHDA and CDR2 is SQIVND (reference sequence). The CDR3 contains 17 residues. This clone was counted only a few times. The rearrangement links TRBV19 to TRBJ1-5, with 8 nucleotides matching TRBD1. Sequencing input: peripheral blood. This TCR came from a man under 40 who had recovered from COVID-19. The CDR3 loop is CASSRRGDRYSNQPQHF. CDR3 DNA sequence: TGTGCCAGTAGCCGTCGGGGGGACAGGTATAGCAATCAGCCCCAGCATTTT. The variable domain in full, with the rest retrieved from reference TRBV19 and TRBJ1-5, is DGGITQSPKYLFRKEGQNVTLSCEQNLNHDAMYWYRQDPGQGLRLIYYSQIVNDFQKGDIAEGYSVSREKKESFPLTVTSAQKNPTAFYLCASSRRGDRYSNQPQHFGDGTRLSIL.